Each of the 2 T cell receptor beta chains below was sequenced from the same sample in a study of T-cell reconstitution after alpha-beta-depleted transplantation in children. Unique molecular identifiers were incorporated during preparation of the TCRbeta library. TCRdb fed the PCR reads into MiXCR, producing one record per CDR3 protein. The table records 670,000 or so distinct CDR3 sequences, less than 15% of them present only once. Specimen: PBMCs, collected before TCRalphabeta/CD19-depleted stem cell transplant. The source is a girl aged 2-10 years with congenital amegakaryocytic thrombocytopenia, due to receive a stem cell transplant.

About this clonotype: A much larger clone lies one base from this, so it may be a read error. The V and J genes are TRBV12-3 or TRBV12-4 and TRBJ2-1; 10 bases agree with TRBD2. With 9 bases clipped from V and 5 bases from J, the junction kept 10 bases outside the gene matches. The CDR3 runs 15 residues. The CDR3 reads CARSPSGRANNEQFF. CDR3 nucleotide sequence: TGTGCCAGGAGTCCCAGCGGGAGGGCCAACAATGAGCAGTTCTTC.

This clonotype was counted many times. CDR3 protein: CSVGPNTGELFF. The DNA of the CDR3 is TGCAGCGTAGGACCGAACACCGGGGAGCTGTTTTTT. The V and J genes are TRBV29-1 and TRBJ2-2, with no clear D. CDR3 length equals 12 residues. Trimming took off 6 bases at V and 0 bases at J, with 5 bases between the two ends. Germline CDR1 reads SQVTM; CDR2 reads ANQGSEA.